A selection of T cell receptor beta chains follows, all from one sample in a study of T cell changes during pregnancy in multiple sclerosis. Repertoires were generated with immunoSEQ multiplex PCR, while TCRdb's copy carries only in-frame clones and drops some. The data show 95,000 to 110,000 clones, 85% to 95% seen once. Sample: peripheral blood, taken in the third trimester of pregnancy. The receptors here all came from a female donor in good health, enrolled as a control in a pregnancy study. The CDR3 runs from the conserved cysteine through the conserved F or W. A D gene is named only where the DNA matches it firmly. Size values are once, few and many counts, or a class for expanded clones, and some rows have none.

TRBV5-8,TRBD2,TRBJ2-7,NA,TGTGCCAGCAGCCCCAGGACTAGCGGGGTACACGAGCAGTACTTC,CASSPRTSGVHEQYF
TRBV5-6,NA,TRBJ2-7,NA,TGTGCCAGCAGTTTAGATAACTACGAGCAGTACTTC,CASSLDNYEQYF
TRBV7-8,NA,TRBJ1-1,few,TGTGCCAGCAGCTTAGACAGCCGACGTATGAACACTGAAGCTTTCTTT,CASSLDSRRMNTEAFF
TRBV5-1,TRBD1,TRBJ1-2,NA,TGCGCCAGCAGCTTGGGAGGACAGGGGGGATCATGGGGCTACACCTTC,CASSLGGQGGSWGYTF
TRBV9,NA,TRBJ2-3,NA,TGTGCCAGCAGCGTAGACGCGGGGGCTAGCACAGATACGCAGTATTTT,CASSVDAGASTDTQYF
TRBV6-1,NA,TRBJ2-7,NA,TGTGCCAGCTCGCTGGCAGGGGACGAGCAGTACTTC,CASSLAGDEQYF
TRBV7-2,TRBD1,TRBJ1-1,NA,TGTGCCAGCAGCCGGGGACAGTTGAACACTGAAGCTTTCTTT,CASSRGQLNTEAFF
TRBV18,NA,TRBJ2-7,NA,TGTGCCAGCTCACCCGACGGAGCCCGGGGCGAGCAGTACTTC,CASSPDGARGEQYF
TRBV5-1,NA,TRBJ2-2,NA,TGCGCCAGCAGCACGACATTTTCGGTAGTCACCGGGGAGCTGTTTTTT,CASSTTFSVVTGELFF
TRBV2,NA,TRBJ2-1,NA,TGTGCCAGCAGTGAAAGACAGGTGAACAATGAGCAGTTCTTC,CASSERQVNNEQFF
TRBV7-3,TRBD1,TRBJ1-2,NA,TGTGCCAGCAGCTCAACCGGGACAGGGTCGGATGGCTACACCTTC,CASSSTGTGSDGYTF
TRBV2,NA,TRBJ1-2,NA,TGTGCCAGCAGTGAATCAAAGGGGCTTAACTATGGCTACACCTTC,CASSESKGLNYGYTF
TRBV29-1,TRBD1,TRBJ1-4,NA,TGCAGCGTTGCACAGGGGGCAACTAATGAAAAACTGTTTTTT,CSVAQGATNEKLFF
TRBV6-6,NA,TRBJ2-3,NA,TGTGCCAGCAGTTACTCGACATCTGCGTATTTT,CASSYSTSAYF
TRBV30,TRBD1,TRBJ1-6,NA,TGTGCCTGGAGAGGGACAGGGAATTCACCCCTCCACTTT,CAWRGTGNSPLHF
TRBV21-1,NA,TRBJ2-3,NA,TGTGCCAGCAGCAAAGTAAGGGGCCTGGGATCAGATACGCAGTATTTT,CASSKVRGLGSDTQYF
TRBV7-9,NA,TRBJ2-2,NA,TGTGCCAGCAGCTTTCTGGAGATAAACACCGGGGAGCTGTTTTTT,CASSFLEINTGELFF
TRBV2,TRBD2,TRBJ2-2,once,TGTGCCAGCAGTGATTGGGGTAGGACTAGCGGGGGGACGAACACCGGGGAGCTGTTTTTT,CASSDWGRTSGGTNTGELFF
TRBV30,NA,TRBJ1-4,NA,TGTGCCTGGAGGGGCCAGGGAGGCGAAAAACTGTTTTTT,CAWRGQGGEKLFF
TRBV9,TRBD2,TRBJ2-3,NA,TGTGCCAGCAGCTCGCTAGCGGGGGGGCCTCACACAGATACGCAGTATTTT,CASSSLAGGPHTDTQYF
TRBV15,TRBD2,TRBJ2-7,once,TGTGCCACCAGCAGGCTGGCGGGGGGGAGCTCCTACGAGCAGTACTTC,CATSRLAGGSSYEQYF
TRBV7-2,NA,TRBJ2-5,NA,TGTGCCAGCAGCTTAGCAGGGGGACACCAAGAGACCCAGTACTTC,CASSLAGGHQETQYF
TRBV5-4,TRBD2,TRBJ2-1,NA,TGTGCCAGCAGCTTGCTAGCGGGGGGGCTCTACAATGAGCAGTTCTTC,CASSLLAGGLYNEQFF
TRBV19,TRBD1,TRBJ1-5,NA,TGTGCCAGTAGTGCCCCAGGGGGCTATCAGCCCCAGCATTTT,CASSAPGGYQPQHF
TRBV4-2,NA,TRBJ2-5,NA,TGTGCCAGCAGCCCACTTCCGATATTGAGAGAGACCCAGTACTTC,CASSPLPILRETQYF
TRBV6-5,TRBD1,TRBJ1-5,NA,TGTGCCAGCAGCTCTCAGGGGGCCAATCAGCCCCAGCATTTT,CASSSQGANQPQHF
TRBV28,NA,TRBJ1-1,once,TGTGCCAGCCCGTCAGGAGCGGCTGAAGCTTTCTTT,CASPSGAAEAFF
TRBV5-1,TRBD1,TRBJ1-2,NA,TGCGCCAGCAGCCAAAGTGACAGGGAACCGAGCTATGGCTACACCTTC,CASSQSDREPSYGYTF
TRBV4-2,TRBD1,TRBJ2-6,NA,TGTGCCAGCAGCCTAGGAACCGGGACAGGATTATACTCTGGGGCCAACGTCCTGACTTTC,CASSLGTGTGLYSGANVLTF
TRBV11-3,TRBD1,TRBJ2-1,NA,TGTGCCAGCAGCTACCAGACAGGGTCCCACAATGAGCAGTTCTTC,CASSYQTGSHNEQFF
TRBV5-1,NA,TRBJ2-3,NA,TGCGCCAGCAGCTCCACCCCCGGGGGCACAGATACGCAGTATTTT,CASSSTPGGTDTQYF
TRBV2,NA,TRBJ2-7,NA,TGTGCCAGCAAAGACAGACCCTACGAGCAGTACTTC,CASKDRPYEQYF
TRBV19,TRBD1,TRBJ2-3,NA,TGTGCCAGTAGTTCACGGACAGGTCGCACAGATACGCAGTATTTT,CASSSRTGRTDTQYF
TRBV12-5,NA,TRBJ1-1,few,TGTGCTAGTGGTGTCCAGAACACTGAAGCTTTCTTT,CASGVQNTEAFF
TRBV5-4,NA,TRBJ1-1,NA,TGTGCCAGCAGAGCCCAGGTGGGCACTGAAGCTTTCTTT,CASRAQVGTEAFF
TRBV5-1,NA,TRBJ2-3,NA,TGCGCCAGCAGCTTAAAAATAGCTAGCACAGATACGCAGTATTTT,CASSLKIASTDTQYF
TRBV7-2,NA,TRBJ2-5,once,TGTGCCAGCAGCTTAGCCCCACCACGGGAGACCCAGTACTTC,CASSLAPPRETQYF
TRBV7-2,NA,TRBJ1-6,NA,TGTGCCAGCAGCTTAGGGGGAGGGAATGGAAATTCACCCCTCCACTTT,CASSLGGGNGNSPLHF
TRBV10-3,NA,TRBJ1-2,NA,TGTGCCTTCTCATTCCCCCAGGGCCTCCACTATGGCTACACCTTC,CAFSFPQGLHYGYTF
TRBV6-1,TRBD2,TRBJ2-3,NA,TGTGCCAGCAGCAAGACTAGCGGAAGCACAGATACGCAGTATTTT,CASSKTSGSTDTQYF
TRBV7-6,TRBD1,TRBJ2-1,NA,TGTGCCAGCAGCTCCACCGGGACAGGGAAGAGAAGTGAGCAGTTCTTC,CASSSTGTGKRSEQFF
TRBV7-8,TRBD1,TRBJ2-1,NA,TGTGCCAGCAGTTCCGTGAAGAGTTCGGGACAGGGATATGAGCAGTTCTTC,CASSSVKSSGQGYEQFF
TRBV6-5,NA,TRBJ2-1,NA,TGTGCCAGCAGCTTGAGCGGGCAGTACAATGAGCAGTTCTTC,CASSLSGQYNEQFF
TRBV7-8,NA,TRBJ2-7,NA,TGTGCCAGCCGACTAGTCGGGGAGCAGTACTTC,CASRLVGEQYF
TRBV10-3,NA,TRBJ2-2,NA,TGTGCCATCAGTGACCCCCTTCCCGGGGAGCTGTTTTTT,CAISDPLPGELFF
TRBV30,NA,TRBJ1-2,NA,TGTGCCTGGAGTGTAGCACAGGGCTATTACTATGGCTACACCTTC,CAWSVAQGYYYGYTF
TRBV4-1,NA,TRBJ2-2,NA,TGCGCCAGCAGCCGCGAGACGACTACGAGCCACGGGGAGCTGTTTTTT,CASSRETTTSHGELFF
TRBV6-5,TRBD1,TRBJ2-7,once,TGTGCCAGCAGTCCACAGGGGGCCGCGGTCGTGTACTTC,CASSPQGAAVVYF
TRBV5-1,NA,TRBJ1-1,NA,TGCGCCAGCAGCTTCCAGGGCCACACTGAAGCTTTCTTT,CASSFQGHTEAFF